Only a few counts were recorded for the clone carrying this T cell receptor beta chain. The source of the sample is a study of immune characterization of retroperitoneal liposarcoma. TCRdb passed the PCR reads through MiXCR, listing each CDR3 protein once. The sample consists of approximately 11,000 distinct CDR3 sequences, approximately 25% of them appearing once. Germline assignment: CDR1 MNHNS and CDR2 SASEGT. The CDR3 extends over 15 amino acids. The origin of this receptor is a female donor with retroperitoneal liposarcoma. The sequencing input was tumor tissue. This chain uses TRBV6-1 with TRBJ2-1; 14 bases map to TRBD2. The assigned J gene may be wrong: the sequence end matches TRBJ2-7 better. This chain's CDR3 is CASRKGTSGRNEQYF. In DNA form, the CDR3 reads TGTGCCAGCAGGAAAGGGACTAGCGGGAGAAATGAGCAGTACTTC.